The 20 T cell receptor beta chains presented below share a single source sample, sequenced in a study of cytomegalovirus exposure and HLA in healthy donors (dated by TCRdb to 2015 to 2018). The library was produced with the immunoSEQ multiplex PCR assay. The multiplex PCR relied on a mix of 60 forward primers for TCR Vbeta segments and 13 reverse primers for TCR Jbeta segments. TCRdb took this table from immuneACCESS and kept in-frame rearrangements with V and J called. Such tables lack part of the clones; where checked against another copy, unresolved V genes explain under half of the gap, and the rest is unexplained. This sample is represented by 87,000 or so clones; around four fifths of them were singletons. Of the sample, roughly 4.5% is held by the ten largest clones. What was sequenced was PBMCs. The receptors come from a woman aged 40 to 49 in good health and CMV-seronegative.

The chain couples TRBV18 to TRBJ1-2; D remains ambiguous. The germline V and J ends were trimmed by 3 bases and 4 bases, with 18 bases remaining between them. The CDR3 covers 16 residues. Germline V CDR1 and CDR2: KGHSH, LQKENI. CDR3 protein: CASSPAPGVPGYGYTF. The CDR3 region has the DNA TGTGCCAGCTCACCCGCCCCCGGCGTCCCAGGCTATGGCTACACCTTC.

V and J are TRBV28 and TRBJ2-7, with a weak D call TRBD1 (7 bases). This CDR3 contains 15 residues. V lost 3 bases to trimming and J lost 4 bases, with 16 bases between them. Per germline, CDR1 MDHEN and CDR2 SYDVKM. Written as DNA, the CDR3 is TGTGCCAGCAGTTTTCAGGGGGGCCAACTTTACGAGCAGTACTTC. Residues: CASSFQGGQLYEQYF. The whole variable domain, remainder taken from reference TRBV28 and TRBJ2-7, is DVKVTQSSRYLVKRTGEKVFLECVQDMDHENMFWYRQDPGLGLRLIYFSYDVKMKEKGDIPEGYSVSREKKERFSLILESASTNQTSMYLCASSFQGGQLYEQYFGPGTRLTVT.

The V and J genes are TRBV18 and TRBJ2-2, with 10 nucleotides matching TRBD2. Germline trimming cut 3 bases from V and 4 bases from J; bases unmatched to any gene: 2. CDR1 is KGHSH and CDR2 is LQKENI in the germline V gene. This CDR3 contains 15 residues. CDR3 region: CASSPTSGVTGELFF. The CDR3 DNA reads as TGTGCCAGCTCACCCACTAGCGGGGTCACCGGGGAGCTGTTTTTT.

The CDR3 is CASSLNGDTEAFF. CDR3 nucleotides: TGTGCCAGCAGCTTAAACGGGGATACTGAAGCTTTCTTT. The rearrangement joins TRBV11-3 to TRBJ1-1, with D unresolved. The germline CDR1 and CDR2 sequences are SGHNT and YENEEA. Trimming removed 2 bases from V and 5 bases from J, with 9 bases in between. The CDR3 is 13 amino acids.

The chain employs TRBV6-8 and TRBJ1-2; no clear D gene. Trimming stripped 4 bases from V and 6 bases from J, with 21 bases between. This CDR3 has 16 residues. Germline assignment: CDR1 MNHGY and CDR2 SAAAGT. The CDR3 bases are TGTGCCAGCAGTTGGTTGGGCCAAATGGGGAGAGATGGCTACACCTTC. This sequence encodes CASSWLGQMGRDGYTF.

This clone was detected only a few times. V and J are TRBV18 and TRBJ1-2, with a tentative D call TRBD1 (5 bases). The CDR3 totals 14 residues. Germline V CDR1 and CDR2: KGHSH, LQKENI. The V gene lost 0 bases and the J gene lost 4 bases, with 9 bases spanning the gap. The CDR3 coding sequence is TGTGCCAGCTCACCACCGGCGGGGGTCTATGGCTACACCTTC. Protein: CASSPPAGVYGYTF.

The chain uses TRBV10-3 and TRBJ1-6, with a possible D match to TRBD1 (6 bases). CDR3 length: 14 amino acids. Germline CDR1 is ENHRY and CDR2 is SYGVKD. Trimming removed 7 bases from V and 5 bases from J, with 12 bases in between. The CDR3 region is CAIKRDTDNSPLHF. The CDR3 nucleotides are TGTGCCATCAAGCGGGACACCGATAATTCACCCCTCCACTTT.

This clone was seen a handful of times. The gene calls are TRBV5-1 and TRBJ2-5; tentative D call: TRBD2 (5 bases). This CDR3 region has 13 residues. The V and J ends lost 4 bases and 5 bases respectively, with 12 bases between them. Germline lookup yields CDR1 SGHRS and CDR2 YFSETQ. The CDR3 DNA sequence: TGCGCCAGCAGCACTAGGTCATATGAGACCCAGTACTTC. This encodes CASSTRSYETQYF.

The genes are TRBV19 and TRBJ2-3; tentative D call: TRBD2 (6 bases). The CDR3 covers 13 residues. Germline V lookup: CDR1 LNHDA, CDR2 SQIVND (reference sequence). V lost 6 bases and J lost 4, with 11 bases in between. The CDR3 loop reads CASRRVAADTQYF. In DNA, the CDR3 is TGTGCCAGTAGAAGAGTAGCGGCAGATACGCAGTATTTT. The variable domain in full, with the rest retrieved from reference TRBV19 and TRBJ2-3, is DGGITQSPKYLFRKEGQNVTLSCEQNLNHDAMYWYRQDPGQGLRLIYYSQIVNDFQKGDIAEGYSVSREKKESFPLTVTSAQKNPTAFYLCASRRVAADTQYFGPGTRLTVL.

As for this clone: The final CDR3 position lacks the conserved phenylalanine or tryptophan, pointing to a likely read error. The chain is built from TRBV5-1 and TRBJ1-6; 9 bases line up with TRBD1. The CDR3 has 15 residues. J was trimmed by 8 bases and V by 4 bases; bases with no gene match: 7. Germline CDR1 and CDR2: SGHRS and YFSETQ. CDR3 amino acids: CASSAGTGKYSPLHV. The CDR3 coding sequence is TGCGCCAGCAGCGCCGGGACAGGGAAGTATTCACCCCTCCACGTT.

The rearrangement joins TRBV4-1 to TRBJ1-1; D remains ambiguous. V dropped 6 bases and J dropped 1 base, with 12 bases sitting between them. Germline CDR1 reads MGHRA; CDR2 reads YSYEKL. This CDR3 comprises 14 residues. The CDR3 nucleotides are TGCGCCAGCAGTGTCCAAGAACAGAACACTGAAGCTTTCTTT. As protein: CASSVQEQNTEAFF.

This chain uses TRBV14 with TRBJ1-2, with 9 bases matching TRBD1. Germline V gene sequence: CDR1 SGHDN, CDR2 FVKESK. V dropped 1 base and J dropped 6; count of bases not matched to a gene: 9. CDR3 length: 16 amino acids. CDR3 nucleotide sequence: TGTGCCAGCAGCCAAGCCCCCGGGACAGGGAGCGATGGCTACACCTTC. Protein: CASSQAPGTGSDGYTF.

J is TRBJ2-5 and V is TRBV5-1, with D perhaps TRBD1 (5 bases). The CDR3 spans 17 residues. In germline, CDR1 is SGHRS, CDR2 YFSETQ. Trimming stripped 3 bases from V and 3 bases from J, with 21 bases between. DNA of the CDR3: TGCGCCAGCAGCTCTCCTAGGTTGCAGGGCCGGAAAGAGACCCAGTACTTC. Residues: CASSSPRLQGRKETQYF. The entire variable domain, with the rest obtained from reference TRBV5-1 and TRBJ2-5, is as follows: KAGVTQTPRYLIKTRGQQVTLSCSPISGHRSVSWYQQTPGQGLQFLFEYFSETQRNKGNFPGRFSGRQFSNSRSEMNVSTLELGDSALYLCASSSPRLQGRKETQYFGPGTRLLVL.

The chain couples TRBV9 to TRBJ2-3; 9 bases are a match to TRBD2. The CDR3 is 16 amino acids. V lost 0 bases and J lost 2; bases outside the gene matches: 4. The germline V gene encodes CDR1 SGDLS and CDR2 YYNGEE. This CDR3 reads CASSVVGTSFTDTQYF. The CDR3 DNA follows: TGTGCCAGCAGCGTAGTTGGGACTAGCTTCACAGATACGCAGTATTTT.

This clone was seen only once. The genes are TRBV5-4 and TRBJ1-1; D call uncertain. Trimming pared 0 bases from V and 4 bases from J, leaving 10 bases between. Germline loops: CDR1 SGHNT, CDR2 YYREEE (reference sequence). There are 14 residues in the CDR3. The CDR3 sequence: CASSLVAGSTEAFF. CDR3 DNA: TGTGCCAGCAGCTTGGTCGCTGGGAGCACTGAAGCTTTCTTT.

V gene TRBV5-1 combines with J gene TRBJ1-5; 7 bases agree with TRBD1. J lost 5 bases, V lost 0 bases, and 2 bases had no gene match. Germline CDR1 reads SGHRS; CDR2 reads YFSETQ. The CDR3 spans 14 residues. CDR3 bases: TGCGCCAGCAGCTTGGACAGGGGAGATCAGCCCCAGCATTTT. It yields the protein CASSLDRGDQPQHF.

The gene calls are TRBV5-6 and TRBJ1-1; no clear D gene. The germline V gene encodes CDR1 SGHDT and CDR2 YYEEEE. V was trimmed by 4 bases and J by 1 base, leaving 14 bases between them. The CDR3 loop spans 15 amino acids. The CDR3 DNA sequence: TGTGCCAGCAGCCTAGACTTGGGGAGGAACACTGAAGCTTTCTTT. Protein: CASSLDLGRNTEAFF.

The rearrangement joins TRBV2 to TRBJ1-3; no clear D. This CDR3 comprises 14 residues. V gave up 5 bases and J gave up 0 bases, with 8 bases separating them. Germline-derived CDR1 and CDR2 are SNHLY and FYNNEI. Written as DNA, the CDR3 is TGTGCCAGCAGTCCTTTGGCCTCTGGAAACACCATATATTTT. This codes for CASSPLASGNTIYF.

The J gene is TRBJ1-4, the V gene TRBV5-1; perhaps TRBD1 as D (5 bases). Germline CDR1 and CDR2: SGHRS and YFSETQ. The CDR3 totals 15 residues. V was trimmed by 0 bases and J by 5 bases, leaving 11 bases between them. In DNA, the CDR3 is TGCGCCAGCAGCTTGGAGGGGCCATCAAATGAAAAACTGTTTTTT. This translates into CASSLEGPSNEKLFF.

V is TRBV5-1 and J is TRBJ2-1, with 10 bases fitting TRBD1. CDR3 length equals 15 residues. V was pared by 4 bases and J by 3 bases, with 4 bases of the junction left unmatched. Germline values: CDR1 SGHRS, CDR2 YFSETQ. CDR3 DNA sequence: TGCGCCAGCAGCCCGGGGACAGGGGTCTACAATGAGCAGTTCTTC. This sequence encodes CASSPGTGVYNEQFF.